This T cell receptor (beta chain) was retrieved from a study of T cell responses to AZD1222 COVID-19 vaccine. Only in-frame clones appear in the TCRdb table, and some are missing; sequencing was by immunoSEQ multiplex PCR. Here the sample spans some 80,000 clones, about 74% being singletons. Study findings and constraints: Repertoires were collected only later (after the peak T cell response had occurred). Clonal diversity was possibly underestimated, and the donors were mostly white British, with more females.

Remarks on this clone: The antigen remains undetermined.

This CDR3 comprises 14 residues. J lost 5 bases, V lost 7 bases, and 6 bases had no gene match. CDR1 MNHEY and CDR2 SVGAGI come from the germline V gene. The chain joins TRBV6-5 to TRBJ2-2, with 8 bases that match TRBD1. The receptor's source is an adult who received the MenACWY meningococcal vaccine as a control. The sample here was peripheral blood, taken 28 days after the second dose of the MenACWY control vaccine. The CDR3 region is CASTQGARTGELFF. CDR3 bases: TGTGCCAGCACCCAGGGGGCGCGGACCGGGGAGCTGTTTTTT.